These 21 T cell receptor beta chains came from one sample sequenced in a study of beta chain features in type 1 diabetes. Study-wide results and limits: Moderate but significant shortening of TCRB CDR3s was recorded in all four CD4+ subsets from Type 1 diabetes patients.

Every bit of the isolated RNA underwent reverse transcription, so sequencing read expressed TCRB transcripts. Method: immunoSEQ multiplex PCR; TCRdb's copy keeps in-frame clones and lacks some. The repertoire consists of over 200,000 clones, with 11% occurring once and the leading ten covering approximately 0.015%. No cognate antigen is known for these TCRs. Sequenced material: naive CD4+ T cells from blood. These receptors came from a man under 40 with type 1 diabetes.

This clone occurred a few times. The chain combines TRBV7-2 with TRBJ1-5, with a tentative D call TRBD1 (6 bases). CDR3 length: 15 residues. Deletions cut 4 bases from V and 3 bases from J, with 13 bases between. Germline V gives CDR1 SGHTA, CDR2 FQGNSA. The CDR3 DNA is TGTGCCAGCAGCTCCATTACAGGGCCCAATCAGCCCCAGCATTTT. This translates into CASSSITGPNQPQHF.

This chain links TRBV2 with TRBJ2-7; 7 bases are a match to TRBD1. J gave up 4 bases and V 7 bases, and 4 bases lay outside the gene matches. The germline CDR1 and CDR2 sequences are SNHLY and FYNNEI. The CDR3 has 12 residues. CDR3 in amino acids: CASKDRRYEQYF. The CDR3 DNA follows: TGTGCCAGCAAGGACAGGCGTTACGAGCAGTACTTC.

V usage is TRBV28 and J usage is TRBJ1-2, with a possible D match to TRBD1 (5 bases). The CDR3 extends over 14 amino acids. With 3 bases removed from V and 4 bases from J, the gap between germline ends came to 12 bases. Per the germline V gene, CDR1 is MDHEN and CDR2 is SYDVKM. DNA for the CDR3: TGTGCCAGCAGTTTTTCAGGGATCGGCTATGGCTACACCTTC. Amino acid sequence: CASSFSGIGYGYTF.

This clone was seen a handful of times. The chain joins TRBV29-1 to TRBJ1-4, with a weak D call TRBD1 (6 bases). CDR1 is SQVTM, CDR2 ANQGSEA, per germline. V was trimmed by 6 bases and J by 0 bases, leaving 14 bases between them. The CDR3 has 15 residues. CDR3 in amino acids: CSVGDRFATNEKLFF. The CDR3 nucleotides read TGCAGCGTCGGAGACAGGTTTGCAACTAATGAAAAACTGTTTTTT.

This rearrangement joins TRBV4-1 to TRBJ1-4; TRBD1 matches 9 bases. The CDR3 covers 15 residues. Germline values: CDR1 MGHRA, CDR2 YSYEKL. V shed 1 base and J 5 bases; nucleotides not matched to a gene: 2. The CDR3 protein is CASSQAGTGNEKLFF. The CDR3 coding sequence is TGCGCCAGCAGCCAAGCCGGGACAGGGAATGAAAAACTGTTTTTT.

The chain combines TRBV11-2 with TRBJ2-7; the match to TRBD1 covers 8 bases. The CDR3 sequence is 15 residues long. Per germline, CDR1 SGHAT and CDR2 FQNNGV. Trimming cost V 0 bases and J 2 bases; bases outside gene matches: 3. The CDR3 coding sequence is TGTGCCAGCAGCTTAGATTCAGGGGGCCCCTACGAGCAGTACTTC. It encodes CASSLDSGGPYEQYF.

This chain connects TRBV30 to TRBJ2-7; 8 positions agree with TRBD1. The germline V gene has CDR1 GTSNPN and CDR2 SVGIG (reference sequence). V dropped 5 bases and J dropped 8; count of bases not matched to a gene: 11. The CDR3 runs 13 residues. The CDR3 region is CAWGTTGVWKQYF. CDR3 coding DNA: TGTGCCTGGGGTACGACAGGGGTGTGGAAGCAGTACTTC.

The chain employs TRBV5-1 and TRBJ1-2; D is uncertain. CDR3 size: 14 residues. Germline-derived CDR1 and CDR2 are SGHRS and YFSETQ. Trimming removed 4 bases from V and 4 bases from J, with 14 bases in between. The CDR3 sequence is CASSESTSIYGYTF. In DNA form, the CDR3 reads TGCGCCAGCAGCGAAAGCACCTCTATCTATGGCTACACCTTC.

The V and J genes are TRBV5-6 and TRBJ2-3; 7 positions match TRBD1. The V segment lost 9 bases and the J segment 3 bases; nucleotides outside the gene matches: 10. The CDR3 spans 14 residues. Germline V gene lookup returns CDR1 SGHDT and CDR2 YYEEEE. CDR3 in amino acids: CATRRGTETDTQYF. The CDR3 coding sequence is TGTGCCACCCGCAGAGGGACAGAAACAGATACGCAGTATTTT. The full variable domain, with the rest looked up from reference TRBV5-6 and TRBJ2-3, is DAGVTQSPTHLIKTRGQQVTLRCSPKSGHDTVSWYQQALGQGPQFIFQYYEEEERQRGNFPDRFSGHQFPNYSSELNVNALLLGDSALYLCATRRGTETDTQYFGPGTRLTVL.

This chain joins TRBV5-1 and TRBJ2-4; D might be TRBD2 (5 bases). The V gene's germline CDR1 is SGHRS and CDR2 YFSETQ. Trimming took 5 bases from V and 6 from J, leaving 18 bases between them. The CDR3 contains 15 residues. CDR3 coding DNA: TGCGCCAGCAGACCGGACCCGATCGGAGGAAACATTCAGTACTTC. Amino acids: CASRPDPIGGNIQYF.

This clone was recorded a few times. The V gene is TRBV6-5, the J gene TRBJ2-7, with D possibly being TRBD2 (6 bases). This CDR3 contains 15 residues. V lost 0 bases and J 3 bases, leaving 12 bases between the germline ends. Germline values: CDR1 MNHEY, CDR2 SVGAGI. The CDR3 bases are TGTGCCAGCAGTTACTCCGGCGGGGACCACTACGAGCAGTACTTC. This translates into CASSYSGGDHYEQYF.

The rearrangement joins TRBV7-2 to TRBJ2-1; tentatively, D is TRBD2 (5 bases). Trimming pared 3 bases from V and 9 bases from J, leaving 15 bases between. CDR3 length: 14 amino acids. Germline lookup yields CDR1 SGHTA and CDR2 FQGNSA. CDR3 protein: CASSFSGPPSEQFF. The CDR3 DNA is TGTGCCAGCAGCTTCAGCGGTCCTCCCAGTGAGCAGTTCTTC.

J is TRBJ2-7 and V is TRBV15, with D maybe TRBD2 (5 bases). The CDR3 spans 13 residues. The V end lost 1 base, the J end lost 3 bases, and 7 bases lay between the germline ends. Germline CDR1 is LNHNV and CDR2 is YYDKDF (reference sequence). The CDR3 region is CATSRVGDYEQYF. As DNA, the CDR3 is TGTGCCACCAGCAGAGTGGGAGACTACGAGCAGTACTTC.

This clone was found a few times. J is TRBJ2-5 and V is TRBV15; D is ambiguous. CDR1 is LNHNV, CDR2 YYDKDF, per germline (reference sequence). V was clipped by 0 bases and J by 5 bases, with 16 bases between them. The CDR3 is made up of 16 amino acids. The CDR3 sequence is CATSRDQPRQLETQYF. The CDR3 DNA sequence: TGTGCCACCAGCAGAGATCAACCGCGGCAGTTGGAGACCCAGTACTTC.

This clone was found a few times. The rearrangement joins TRBV4-3 to TRBJ2-5, with 9 nucleotides matching TRBD1. V dropped 4 bases and J dropped 1; count of bases not matched to a gene: 1. CDR1 and CDR2 from the germline V gene are LGHNA and YSLEER. This CDR3 spans 14 amino acids. The CDR3 DNA sequence: TGCGCCAGCAGCCCGGGACAGGGCCAAGAGACCCAGTACTTC. It yields the protein CASSPGQGQETQYF.

In DNA, the CDR3 is TGTGCCAGCAGCTACCGCCCGGGACTCACCTACAATGAGCAGTTCTTC. Translation: CASSYRPGLTYNEQFF. This chain links TRBV11-2 with TRBJ2-1, with D possibly being TRBD2 (6 bases). The V end lost 4 bases, the J end lost 2 bases, and 15 bases lay between the germline ends. Germline V gene sequence: CDR1 SGHAT, CDR2 FQNNGV. The CDR3 has 16 amino acids.

As to this clone: At one of its ends the junction is not consistent with the germline gene, which may arise from a read error. CDR3 loop: CATSGERYNEQFF. CDR3 DNA sequence: TGTGCCACCAGCGGAGAGCGGTACAATGAGCAGTTCTTC. This chain joins TRBV15 and TRBJ2-1, with TRBD2 as a possible D gene (5 bases). This CDR3 spans 13 amino acids. The germline gives CDR1 LNHNV, CDR2 YYDKDF (reference sequence).

Written as DNA, the CDR3 is TGTGCCTGGAGTATTCTACTAACCGGGGCGCAGTATTTT. Residues: CAWSILLTGAQYF. The chain has TRBV30 and TRBJ2-3, with D maybe TRBD2 (5 bases). This CDR3 comprises 13 residues. Germline lookup yields CDR1 GTSNPN and CDR2 SVGIG (reference sequence). The V gene lost 2 bases and the J gene lost 10 bases, with 16 bases spanning the gap.

In this sample, this clone turned up a few times. The chain is built from TRBV7-2 and TRBJ2-7; tentative D call: TRBD1 (6 bases). The V end was cut by 2 bases, the J end by 2 bases, with 16 bases between. CDR3 length: 16 residues. Germline V gene lookup returns CDR1 SGHTA and CDR2 FQGNSA. Here the CDR3 DNA reads TGTGCCAGCAGCTTAAGTGGGGCAGGGGCAACCTACGAGCAGTACTTC. Amino acids: CASSLSGAGATYEQYF.

This clone was observed a handful of times. This sample also contains other DNA sequences that code for the same CDR3. V and J are TRBV18 and TRBJ2-3, with 10 bases aligning to TRBD2. The length of the CDR3 is 15 residues. With 3 bases clipped from V and 1 base from J, the junction kept 1 base outside the gene matches. CDR1 is KGHSH, CDR2 LQKENI, per germline. The CDR3: CASSPLAGGTDTQYF. The CDR3 DNA sequence: TGTGCCAGCTCACCTCTAGCGGGAGGCACAGATACGCAGTATTTT.

This clone turned up a few times. The chain is built from TRBV10-3 and TRBJ1-5; 10 nucleotides align to TRBD1. Germline-derived CDR1 and CDR2 are ENHRY and SYGVKD. V lost 6 bases and J lost 11; bases outside the gene matches: 13. CDR3 length: 15 residues. The CDR3 here is CAISGTGEGRRAQHF. The CDR3 region has the DNA TGTGCCATCAGCGGGACAGGGGAGGGACGGAGGGCCCAGCATTTT.